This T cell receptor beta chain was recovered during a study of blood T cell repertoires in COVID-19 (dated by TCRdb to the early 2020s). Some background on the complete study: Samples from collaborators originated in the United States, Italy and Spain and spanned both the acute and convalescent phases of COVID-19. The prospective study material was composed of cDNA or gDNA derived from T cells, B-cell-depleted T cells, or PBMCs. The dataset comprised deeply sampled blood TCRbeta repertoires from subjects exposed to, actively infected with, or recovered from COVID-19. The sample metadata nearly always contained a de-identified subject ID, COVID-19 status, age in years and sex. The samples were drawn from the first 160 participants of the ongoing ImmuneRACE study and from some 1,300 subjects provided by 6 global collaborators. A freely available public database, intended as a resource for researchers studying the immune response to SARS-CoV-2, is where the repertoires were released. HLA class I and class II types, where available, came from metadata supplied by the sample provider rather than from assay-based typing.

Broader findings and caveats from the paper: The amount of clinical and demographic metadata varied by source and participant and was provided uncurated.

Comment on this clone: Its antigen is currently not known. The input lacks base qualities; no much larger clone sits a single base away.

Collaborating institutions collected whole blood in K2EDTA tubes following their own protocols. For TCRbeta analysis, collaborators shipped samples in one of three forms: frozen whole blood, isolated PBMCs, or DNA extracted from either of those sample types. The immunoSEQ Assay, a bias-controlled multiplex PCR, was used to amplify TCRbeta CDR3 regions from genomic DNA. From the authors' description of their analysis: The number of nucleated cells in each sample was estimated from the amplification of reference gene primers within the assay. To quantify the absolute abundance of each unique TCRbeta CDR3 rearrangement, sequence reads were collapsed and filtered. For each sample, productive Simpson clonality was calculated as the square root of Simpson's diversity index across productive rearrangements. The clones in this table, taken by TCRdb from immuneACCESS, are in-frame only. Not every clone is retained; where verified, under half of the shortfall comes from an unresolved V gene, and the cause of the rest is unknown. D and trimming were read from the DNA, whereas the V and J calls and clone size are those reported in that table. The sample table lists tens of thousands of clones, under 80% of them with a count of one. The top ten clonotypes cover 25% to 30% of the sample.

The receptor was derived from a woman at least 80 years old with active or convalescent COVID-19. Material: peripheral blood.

The bases are TGTGCCAGCAGAAGGGATAGCGGGGGGGAGGTCTACGAGCAGTACTTC. Its protein is CASRRDSGGEVYEQYF. The receptor chain draws on TRBV5-4 and TRBJ2-7; TRBD2 fits 11 bases in the junction. Sequences SGHNT (CDR1) and YYREEE (CDR2) are obtained from the germline V gene (reference sequence). V and J are trimmed by 5 bases and 3 bases, and the gene matches miss 10 bases of the junction. From the cysteine through the phenylalanine, the CDR3 covers 16 amino acids. The entry retains the CDR3 DNA only, 48 bases that are in frame from base 1.